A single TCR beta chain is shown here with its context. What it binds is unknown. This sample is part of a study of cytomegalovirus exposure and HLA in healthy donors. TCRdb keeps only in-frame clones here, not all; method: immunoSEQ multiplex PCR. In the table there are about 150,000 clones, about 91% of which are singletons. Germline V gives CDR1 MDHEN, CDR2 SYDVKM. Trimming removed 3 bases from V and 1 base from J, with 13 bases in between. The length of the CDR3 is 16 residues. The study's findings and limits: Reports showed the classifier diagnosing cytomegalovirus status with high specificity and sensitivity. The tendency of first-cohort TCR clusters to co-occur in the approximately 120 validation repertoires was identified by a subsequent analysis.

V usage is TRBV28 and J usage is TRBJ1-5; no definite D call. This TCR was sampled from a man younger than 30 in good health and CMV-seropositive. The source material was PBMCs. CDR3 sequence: CASSFLVSLSNQPQHF. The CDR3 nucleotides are TGTGCCAGCAGTTTTCTTGTCAGTCTGAGCAATCAGCCCCAGCATTTT.